This is a list of T cell receptor beta chains from one sample in a study of cytomegalovirus exposure and HLA in healthy donors. The repertoire was sequenced with immunoSEQ multiplex PCR; TCRdb's copy has only in-frame clones and lacks some. The table includes approximately 100,000 clones, around 80% detected once. The sequencing sample was made of PBMCs. The receptors stem from a man aged 35 to 55 in good health and CMV-seronegative. Both conserved end residues are part of each CDR3. The order of the fields is D gene, J gene, CDR3 length, V gene, clone size, CDR3 protein, CDR3 DNA. The D gene is left open where the match is weak. For some rows the clone size is stated as once, few or many, or as a class when expanded; others skip it.

D gene: -
J gene: TRBJ2-1
CDR3 length: 16
V gene: TRBV7-9
clone size: -
CDR3 protein: CASSEHRVRSYNEQFF
CDR3 DNA: TGTGCCAGCAGCGAACACAGGGTGAGGTCCTACAATGAGCAGTTCTTC

D gene: TRBD1
J gene: TRBJ1-3
CDR3 length: 16
V gene: TRBV7-9
clone size: -
CDR3 protein: CASSFYRDRALGTIYF
CDR3 DNA: TGTGCCAGCAGCTTTTACCGGGACAGGGCTCTAGGAACCATATATTTT

D gene: -
J gene: TRBJ1-3
CDR3 length: 15
V gene: TRBV6-1
clone size: -
CDR3 protein: CASNGATGPGNTIYF
CDR3 DNA: TGTGCCAGCAACGGAGCGACAGGACCTGGAAACACCATATATTTT

D gene: -
J gene: TRBJ1-1
CDR3 length: 17
V gene: TRBV4-3
clone size: -
CDR3 protein: CASSQEGGAVVNTEAFF
CDR3 DNA: TGCGCCAGCAGCCAAGAGGGGGGGGCCGTAGTTAACACTGAAGCTTTCTTT

D gene: TRBD1
J gene: TRBJ2-7
CDR3 length: 13
V gene: TRBV30
clone size: few
CDR3 protein: CAWSRRGRYEQYF
CDR3 DNA: TGTGCCTGGAGCCGAAGGGGGCGCTACGAGCAGTACTTC

D gene: -
J gene: TRBJ1-2
CDR3 length: 16
V gene: TRBV5-6
clone size: -
CDR3 protein: CASNRRGPQGSYGYTF
CDR3 DNA: TGTGCCAGCAACCGCAGGGGCCCGCAGGGATCCTATGGCTACACCTTC

D gene: -
J gene: TRBJ2-1
CDR3 length: 15
V gene: TRBV11-2
clone size: once
CDR3 protein: CASSLDRGGYNEQFF
CDR3 DNA: TGTGCCAGCAGCTTAGACAGGGGCGGCTACAATGAGCAGTTCTTC

D gene: TRBD1
J gene: TRBJ1-5
CDR3 length: 15
V gene: TRBV6-5
clone size: -
CDR3 protein: CASSYSGTGSQPQHF
CDR3 DNA: TGTGCCAGCAGTTACTCCGGGACAGGGAGTCAGCCCCAGCATTTT

D gene: -
J gene: TRBJ1-1
CDR3 length: 13
V gene: TRBV18
clone size: -
CDR3 protein: CASSPSGGTEAFF
CDR3 DNA: TGTGCCAGCTCCCCATCCGGAGGGACTGAAGCTTTCTTT

D gene: TRBD1
J gene: TRBJ2-1
CDR3 length: 13
V gene: TRBV29-1
clone size: -
CDR3 protein: CSVGQGTYNEQFF
CDR3 DNA: TGCAGCGTTGGACAGGGTACCTACAATGAGCAGTTCTTC

D gene: -
J gene: TRBJ1-4
CDR3 length: 15
V gene: TRBV7-6
clone size: -
CDR3 protein: CASSLASRPNEKLFF
CDR3 DNA: TGTGCCAGCAGCTTAGCGTCCAGGCCTAATGAAAAACTGTTTTTT

D gene: -
J gene: TRBJ2-3
CDR3 length: 11
V gene: TRBV7-2
clone size: -
CDR3 protein: CASTGGDTQYF
CDR3 DNA: TGTGCCAGCACGGGTGGAGATACGCAGTATTTT

D gene: -
J gene: TRBJ1-1
CDR3 length: 15
V gene: TRBV5-4
clone size: -
CDR3 protein: CASSLVAGRDTEAFF
CDR3 DNA: TGTGCCAGCAGCTTGGTTGCAGGGAGGGACACTGAAGCTTTCTTT

D gene: TRBD1
J gene: TRBJ2-5
CDR3 length: 13
V gene: TRBV5-8
clone size: -
CDR3 protein: CASSIGGRKTQYF
CDR3 DNA: TGTGCCAGCAGCATAGGGGGCAGAAAGACCCAGTACTTC

D gene: -
J gene: TRBJ1-1
CDR3 length: 15
V gene: TRBV6-1
clone size: -
CDR3 protein: CASRRAEDLKTEAFF
CDR3 DNA: TGTGCCAGCAGGCGGGCCGAGGATCTCAAGACTGAAGCTTTCTTT

D gene: -
J gene: TRBJ1-5
CDR3 length: 13
V gene: TRBV6-1
clone size: -
CDR3 protein: CASSSDPGQPQHF
CDR3 DNA: TGTGCCAGCAGCTCAGACCCGGGTCAGCCCCAGCATTTT

D gene: -
J gene: TRBJ2-2
CDR3 length: 15
V gene: TRBV7-6
clone size: -
CDR3 protein: CASSLGQGYTGELFF
CDR3 DNA: TGTGCCAGCAGCTTAGGGCAGGGGTACACCGGGGAGCTGTTTTTT

D gene: TRBD1
J gene: TRBJ2-2
CDR3 length: 13
V gene: TRBV6-1
clone size: -
CDR3 protein: CASRGGYTGELFF
CDR3 DNA: TGTGCCAGCAGAGGGGGCTACACCGGGGAGCTGTTTTTT

D gene: TRBD2
J gene: TRBJ2-3
CDR3 length: 14
V gene: TRBV2
clone size: -
CDR3 protein: CAALPAGPRDTQYF
CDR3 DNA: TGTGCCGCCCTTCCAGCGGGGCCCCGGGATACGCAGTATTTT

D gene: TRBD1
J gene: TRBJ1-4
CDR3 length: 13
V gene: TRBV10-3
clone size: few
CDR3 protein: CAISESTGYPMFF
CDR3 DNA: TGTGCCATCAGTGAGTCGACAGGGTACCCCATGTTTTTT